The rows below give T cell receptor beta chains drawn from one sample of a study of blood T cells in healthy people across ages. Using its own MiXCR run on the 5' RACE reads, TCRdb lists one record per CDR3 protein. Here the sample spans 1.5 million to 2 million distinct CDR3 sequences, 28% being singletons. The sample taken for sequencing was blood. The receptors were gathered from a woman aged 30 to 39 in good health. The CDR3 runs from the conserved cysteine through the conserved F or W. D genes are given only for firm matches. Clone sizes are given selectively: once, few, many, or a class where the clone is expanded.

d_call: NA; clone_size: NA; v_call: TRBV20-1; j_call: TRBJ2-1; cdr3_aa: CSAPGRGPRNEQFF; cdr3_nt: TGCAGTGCTCCGGGCCGGGGTCCGAGGAATGAGCAGTTCTTC
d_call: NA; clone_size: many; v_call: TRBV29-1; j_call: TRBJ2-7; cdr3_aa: CSVQGVYEQYF; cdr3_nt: TGCAGCGTTCAGGGCGTGTACGAGCAGTACTTC
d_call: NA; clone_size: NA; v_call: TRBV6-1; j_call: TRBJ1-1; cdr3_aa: CASSEQQNTEAFF; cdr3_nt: TGTGCCAGCAGTGAACAGCAGAACACTGAAGCTTTCTTT
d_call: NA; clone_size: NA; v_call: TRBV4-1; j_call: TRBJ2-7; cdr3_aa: CAGSQGGGSSYEQYF; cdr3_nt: TGCGCCGGCAGCCAAGGGGGTGGGAGCTCCTACGAGCAGTACTTC
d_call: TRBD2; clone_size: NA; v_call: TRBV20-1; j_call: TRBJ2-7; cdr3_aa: CSAINQLAGYEQYF; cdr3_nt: TGCAGTGCGATCAACCAACTAGCGGGTTACGAGCAGTACTTC
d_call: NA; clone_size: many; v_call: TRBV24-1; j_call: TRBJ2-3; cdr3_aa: CATSDSGASAITDTQYF; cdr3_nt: TGTGCCACCAGTGATTCCGGGGCTAGCGCGATCACAGATACGCAGTATTTT
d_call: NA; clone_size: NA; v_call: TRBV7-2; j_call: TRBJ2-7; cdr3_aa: CASSCLLVVGEQYF; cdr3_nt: TGTGCCAGCAGCTGTCTACTAGTAGTCGGCGAGCAGTACTTC
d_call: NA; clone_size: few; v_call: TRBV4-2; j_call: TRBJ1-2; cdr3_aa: CASSQDSSGNYHGYTF; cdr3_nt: TGTGCCAGCAGCCAAGATTCCAGCGGAAACTACCATGGCTACACCTTC
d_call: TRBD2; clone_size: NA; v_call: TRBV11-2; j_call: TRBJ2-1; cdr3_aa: CATQSLGDYNEQSF; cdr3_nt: TGTGCCACCCAAAGTTTGGGGGACTACAATGAGCAGTCCTTC
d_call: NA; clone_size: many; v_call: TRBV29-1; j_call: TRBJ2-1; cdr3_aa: CSVSGEQFF; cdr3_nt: TGCAGCGTTTCAGGGGAGCAGTTCTTC
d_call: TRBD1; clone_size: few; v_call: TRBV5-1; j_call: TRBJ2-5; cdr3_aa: CASSGQDQETQYF; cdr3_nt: TGCGCCAGCAGCGGACAGGATCAAGAGACCCAGTACTTC
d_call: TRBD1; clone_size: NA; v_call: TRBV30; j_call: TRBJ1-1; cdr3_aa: CAWSSRTGYNTEAFF; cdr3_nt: TGTGCCTGGAGTTCTAGGACAGGGTACAACACTGAAGCTTTCTTT
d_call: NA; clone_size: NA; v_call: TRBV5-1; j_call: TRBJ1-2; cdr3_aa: CASSLSLGRDGHGYTF; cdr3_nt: TGCGCCAGCAGCTTGTCCCTGGGCAGGGATGGACACGGCTACACCTTC
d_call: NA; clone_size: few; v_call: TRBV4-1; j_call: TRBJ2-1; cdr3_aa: CASSQVDGFGGEQFF; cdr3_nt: TGCGCCAGCAGCCAAGTCGATGGGTTTGGGGGTGAGCAGTTCTTC
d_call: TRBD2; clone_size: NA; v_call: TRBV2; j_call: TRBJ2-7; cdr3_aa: CASRAEGGYEQYF; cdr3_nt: TGTGCCAGCAGGGCGGAGGGAGGGTACGAGCAGTACTTC
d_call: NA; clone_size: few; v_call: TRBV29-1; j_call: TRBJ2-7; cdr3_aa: CSVRGTAVYEQYF; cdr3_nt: TGCAGCGTTAGGGGGACCGCGGTATACGAGCAGTACTTC
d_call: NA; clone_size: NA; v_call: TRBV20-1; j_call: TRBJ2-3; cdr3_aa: CSATNAARTRHTQYF; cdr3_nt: TGCAGTGCAACGAATGCGGCCCGAACGCGGCATACGCAGTATTTT
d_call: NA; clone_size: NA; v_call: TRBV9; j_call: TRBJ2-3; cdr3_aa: CASSDTGSSDTRYF; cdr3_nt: TGTGCCAGCAGCGATACAGGGAGTTCAGATACGCGGTATTTT
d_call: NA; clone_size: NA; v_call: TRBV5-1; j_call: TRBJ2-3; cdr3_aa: CASNLDGGRTDTQYF; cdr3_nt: TGCGCCAGCAACTTGGACGGGGGTAGGACAGATACGCAGTATTTT
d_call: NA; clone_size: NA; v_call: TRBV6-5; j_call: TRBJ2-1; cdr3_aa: CASSYSKRGAAGRSIGEQFF; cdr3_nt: TGTGCCAGCAGTTACTCGAAGCGAGGGGCGGCAGGGAGATCAATTGGTGAGCAGTTCTTC
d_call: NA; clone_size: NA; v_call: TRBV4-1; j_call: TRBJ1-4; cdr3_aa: CASSQDGRWLFF; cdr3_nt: TGCGCCAGCAGCCAAGATGGCAGATGGCTGTTTTTT
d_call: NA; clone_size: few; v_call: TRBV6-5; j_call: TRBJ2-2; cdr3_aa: CASSTFNTGELFF; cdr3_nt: TGTGCCAGCAGCACCTTCAACACCGGGGAGCTGTTTTTT
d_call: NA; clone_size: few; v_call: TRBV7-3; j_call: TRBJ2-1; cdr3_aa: CASSSQGGSLPRLNEQFF; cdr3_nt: TGTGCCAGCAGCTCCCAAGGTGGTAGCCTACCTAGGCTGAATGAGCAGTTCTTC
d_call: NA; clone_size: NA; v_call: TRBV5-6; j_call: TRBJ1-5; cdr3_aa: CASSLGSGVGSQHF; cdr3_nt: TGTGCCAGCAGCTTGGGAAGCGGGGTAGGATCCCAGCATTTT
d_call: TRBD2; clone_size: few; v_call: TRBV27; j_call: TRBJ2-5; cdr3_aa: CASKTTSGGETQYF; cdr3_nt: TGTGCCAGCAAGACCACTAGCGGGGGCGAGACCCAGTACTTC
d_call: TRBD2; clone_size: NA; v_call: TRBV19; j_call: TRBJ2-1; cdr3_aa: CASSIPSLAGVYNEQFF; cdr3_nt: TGTGCCAGTAGTATCCCTTCCCTGGCGGGGGTGTACAATGAGCAGTTCTTC
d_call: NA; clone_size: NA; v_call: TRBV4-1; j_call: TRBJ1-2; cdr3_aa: CASSQEGRKDYTF; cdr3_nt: TGCGCCAGCAGCCAAGAGGGCAGGAAGGACTACACCTTC
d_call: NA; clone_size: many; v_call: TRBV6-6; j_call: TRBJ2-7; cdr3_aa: CASSYVRNYEQYF; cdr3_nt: TGTGCCAGCAGTTATGTCCGAAACTACGAGCAGTACTTC
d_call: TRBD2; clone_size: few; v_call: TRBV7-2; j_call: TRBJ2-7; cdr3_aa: CASSPVRAGGGYEQYF; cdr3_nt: TGTGCCAGCAGCCCGGTTCGAGCGGGAGGTGGGTACGAGCAGTACTTC
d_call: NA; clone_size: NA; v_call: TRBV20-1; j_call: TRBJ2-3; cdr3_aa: CSAVGIPPDTQYF; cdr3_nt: TGCAGTGCTGTCGGGATCCCCCCAGATACGCAGTATTTT
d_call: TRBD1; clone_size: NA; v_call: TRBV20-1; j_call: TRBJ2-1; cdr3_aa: CSAKAGQGYNEQFF; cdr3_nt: TGCAGTGCTAAAGCGGGACAGGGCTACAATGAGCAGTTCTTC
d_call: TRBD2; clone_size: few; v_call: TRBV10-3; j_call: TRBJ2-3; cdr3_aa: CAIRPLTSGGVGDTQYF; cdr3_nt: TGTGCCATCAGACCCTTGACTAGCGGGGGTGTTGGAGATACGCAGTATTTT
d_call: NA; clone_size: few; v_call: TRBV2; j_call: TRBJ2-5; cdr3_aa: CASTQENTQETQYF; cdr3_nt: TGTGCCAGCACCCAGGAGAATACTCAAGAGACCCAGTACTTC
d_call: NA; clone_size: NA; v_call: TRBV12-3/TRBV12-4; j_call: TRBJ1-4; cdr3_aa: CASTSSEENLFF; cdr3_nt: TGTGCCAGCACCAGCTCTGAGGAAAACCTGTTTTTT
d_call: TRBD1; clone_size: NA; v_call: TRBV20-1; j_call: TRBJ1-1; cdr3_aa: CSARPGTGDYTEAFF; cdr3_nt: TGCAGTGCTAGGCCCGGGACAGGGGACTACACTGAAGCTTTCTTT
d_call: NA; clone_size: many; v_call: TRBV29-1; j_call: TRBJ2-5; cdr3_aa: CSVGPGLLKETQYF; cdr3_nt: TGCAGCGTGGGACCCGGGCTGTTAAAAGAGACCCAGTACTTC
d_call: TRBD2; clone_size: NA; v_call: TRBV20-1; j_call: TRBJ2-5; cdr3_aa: CSAKLAGEETQYF; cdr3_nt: TGCAGTGCCAAATTAGCGGGAGAGGAGACCCAGTACTTC
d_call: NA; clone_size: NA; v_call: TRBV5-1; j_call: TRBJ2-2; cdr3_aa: CASSWAPGELFF; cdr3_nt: TGCGCCAGCAGCTGGGCTCCCGGGGAGCTGTTTTTT
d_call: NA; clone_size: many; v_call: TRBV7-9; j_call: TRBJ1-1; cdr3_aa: CASSSQGNTEAFF; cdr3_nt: TGTGCCAGCAGCTCCCAGGGGAACACTGAAGCTTTCTTT
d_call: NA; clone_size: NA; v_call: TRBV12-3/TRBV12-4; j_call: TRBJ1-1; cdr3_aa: CASSPATRDNTEAFF; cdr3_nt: TGTGCCAGCAGTCCCGCTACTCGCGACAACACTGAAGCTTTCTTT
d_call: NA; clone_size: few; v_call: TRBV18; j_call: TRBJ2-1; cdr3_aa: CASSPITSEQFF; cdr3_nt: TGTGCCAGCTCACCAATTACCTCTGAGCAGTTCTTC
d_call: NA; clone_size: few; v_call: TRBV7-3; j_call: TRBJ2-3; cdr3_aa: CASRPAGDTQYF; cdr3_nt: TGTGCCAGCAGACCAGCCGGGGATACGCAGTATTTT